This T cell receptor beta chain derives from a study of patients and donors after allogeneic stem cell transplantation. TCRdb itself ran the RT-PCR reads through MiXCR, one entry per CDR3 protein. The table has 70,000 or so distinct CDR3 sequences, roughly 29% seen once. Germline lookup yields CDR1 ENHRY and CDR2 SYGVKD. The CDR3 runs 13 residues. Germline trimming cut 10 bases from V and 7 bases from J; bases unmatched to any gene: 7. This clonotype came up a few times. This TCR derives from a human donor who was either an allogeneic HSCT recipient or a stem cell or donor lymphocyte infusion donor (not recorded which). It is not recorded whose cells these are; they may come from a transplant donor. The sample comprised blood, either unsorted or a sorted T cell fraction (not recorded which). The chain is built from TRBV10-3 and TRBJ1-6; 7 nucleotides line up with TRBD1. The CDR3 DNA reads TGTGCCACCCGGGACAGCCGAAATTCACCCCTCCACTTT. Encoded protein: CATRDSRNSPLHF.